This T cell receptor beta chain came from a study of T-cell memory formation after mild COVID-19. Study outcomes and limitations: While clones contracting from day 15 to 85 were balanced between CD4 and CD8, later expanders leaned CD4+.

Barcoded TCR alpha and TCR beta cDNA libraries with UMIs came from 5'RACE using constant-segment primers. TCRdb itself ran the 5' RACE reads through MiXCR, one entry per CDR3 protein. The data contain roughly 550,000 distinct CDR3 sequences, around 20% of them singletons. Concerning this clonotype itself: Its target is not known.

This CDR3 spans 16 amino acids. Germline V gives CDR1 MNHNS, CDR2 SASEGT. The V gene end was trimmed by 0 bases and the J gene end by 5 bases; junction bases not matched to a gene: 9. The sequenced sample consisted of PBMCs or a T cell subset sorted from them (not recorded which). This receptor was obtained from an adult woman who had mild COVID-19 (a few samples of this study predate the infection). Cell type and time point are not known. The chain employs TRBV6-1 and TRBJ1-1; TRBD1 aligns across 7 bases. CDR3 loop: CASSEAHEGARTEAFF. The CDR3 bases are TGTGCCAGCAGTGAAGCGCACGAGGGGGCAAGGACTGAAGCTTTCTTT.